This T cell receptor beta chain was captured by sequencing in a study of blood T cell repertoires in COVID-19. Looking at the study overall: The study drew acute and convalescent COVID-19 samples from the United States, Italy and Spain. T cells, B-cell-depleted T cells, or PBMCs provided the cDNA or gDNA that served as material.

In the original processing: Counts of nucleated cells, estimated from reference gene primer amplification, were obtained. The protocol was immunoSEQ multiplex PCR, while the TCRdb copy is restricted to in-frame clones and leaves out a portion. Clone size and V and J calls were adopted from that table, with D and trimming inferred from the DNA. The sample contains approximately 130,000 clones, approximately 85% of which appear only once. This CDR3 is built from 16 residues. V lost 5 bases, J lost 5 bases, and 12 bases stayed unmatched. Germline assignment: CDR1 SGHAT and CDR2 FQDESV (reference sequence).

The chain couples TRBV11-1 to TRBJ1-5; 7 nucleotides line up with TRBD1. The sequencing sample was made of peripheral blood. This TCR was sampled from a human donor in a cohort sampled during active COVID-19. The CDR3, as DNA: TGTGCCAGCAGCCCCCCGGGCCAGGGGGTGTATCAGCCCCAGCATTTT. Translation: CASSPPGQGVYQPQHF. The full variable domain, completed using reference TRBV11-1 and TRBJ1-5, is EAEVAQSPRYKITEKSQAVAFWCDPISGHATLYWYRQILGQGPELLVQFQDESVVDDSQLPKDRFSAERLKGVDSTLKIQPAELGDSAMYLCASSPPGQGVYQPQHFGDGTRLSIL.